This paragraph reports one T cell receptor (beta chain). This sample was included in a study of blood T cell repertoires in COVID-19. The CDR3 has 13 amino acids. Germline V lookup: CDR1 LNHDA, CDR2 SQIVND (reference sequence). V lost 9 bases and J lost 7, with 18 bases in between. The assay was immunoSEQ multiplex PCR, and TCRdb's table has in-frame clones only and misses some. The data contain 30,000 to 45,000 clones, 75% to 85% of them singletons. Sequencing was performed on peripheral blood. The chain links TRBV19 to TRBJ1-2; perhaps TRBD1 as D (5 bases). This clonotype was sampled from a human donor in a cohort sampled during active or convalescent COVID-19. The donor label of this sample is uncertain. CDR3 sequence: CASNSVKGSGYTF. CDR3 coding DNA: TGTGCCAGCAACAGTGTCAAGGGGTCTGGCTACACCTTC.